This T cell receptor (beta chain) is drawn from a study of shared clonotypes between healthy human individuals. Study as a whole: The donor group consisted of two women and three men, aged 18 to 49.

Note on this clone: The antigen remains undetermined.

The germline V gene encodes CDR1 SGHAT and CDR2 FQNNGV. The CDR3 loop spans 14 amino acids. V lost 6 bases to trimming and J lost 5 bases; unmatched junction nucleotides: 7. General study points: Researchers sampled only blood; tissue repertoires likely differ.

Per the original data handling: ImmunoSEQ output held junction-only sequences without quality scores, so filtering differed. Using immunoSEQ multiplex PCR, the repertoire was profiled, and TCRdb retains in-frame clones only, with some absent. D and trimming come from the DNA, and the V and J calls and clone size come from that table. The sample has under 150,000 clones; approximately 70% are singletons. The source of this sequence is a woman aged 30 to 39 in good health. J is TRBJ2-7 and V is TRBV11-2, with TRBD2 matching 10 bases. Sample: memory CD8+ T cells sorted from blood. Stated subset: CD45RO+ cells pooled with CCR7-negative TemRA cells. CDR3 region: CASSAGLATDEQYF. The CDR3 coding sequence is TGTGCCAGCAGTGCGGGACTAGCGACTGACGAGCAGTACTTC.